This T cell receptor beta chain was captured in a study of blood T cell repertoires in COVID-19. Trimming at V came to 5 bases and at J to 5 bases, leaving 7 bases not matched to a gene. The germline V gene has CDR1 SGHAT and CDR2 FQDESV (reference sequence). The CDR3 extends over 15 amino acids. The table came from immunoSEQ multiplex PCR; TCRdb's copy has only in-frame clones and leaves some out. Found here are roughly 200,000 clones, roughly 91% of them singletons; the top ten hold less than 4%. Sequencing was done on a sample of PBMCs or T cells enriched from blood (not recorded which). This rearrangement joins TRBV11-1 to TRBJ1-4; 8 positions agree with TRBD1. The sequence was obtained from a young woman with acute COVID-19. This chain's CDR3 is CASSPGTGRNEKLFF. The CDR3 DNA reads TGTGCCAGCAGCCCGGGGACAGGCCGGAATGAAAAACTGTTTTTT.